The T cell receptor beta chain described here comes from a study of blood T cell repertoires in COVID-19. Study in general: The cDNA or gDNA used as material had been derived from T cells, B-cell-depleted T cells, or PBMCs.

Original methodology: Amplifying reference gene primers gave estimates of nucleated cell counts. Sequencing used immunoSEQ multiplex PCR; TCRdb keeps in-frame clones, though not all of them. The V and J calls and clone size were taken over from that table, and D and trimming were inferred from the DNA. The sample has 150,000 to 200,000 clones; about 80% are singletons. V lost 1 base to trimming and J lost 11 bases, with 21 bases between them. This CDR3 is built from 15 residues. CDR1 SGHKS and CDR2 YYEKEE come from the germline V gene (reference sequence). The material sequenced was peripheral blood. The chain carries TRBV5-5 and TRBJ1-1; D unclear. This receptor was obtained from a human donor in a cohort sampled during active COVID-19. In DNA, the CDR3 is TGTGCCAGCAGCTTGACTGATTCGGGATTGTTGGGGGCTTTCTTT. Protein product: CASSLTDSGLLGAFF.